This T cell receptor (beta chain) originates from a study of T-cell reconstitution after alpha-beta-depleted transplantation in children (dated by TCRdb to 2016 to 2017). As for the study more broadly: T-cell immune reconstitution after TCRalphabeta/CD19-depleted allogeneic hematopoietic cell transplantation in children was quantitatively tracked in the study by means of TCR repertoire profiling.

From cysteine to phenylalanine, the CDR3 is 17 amino acids long. Left in the record is the CDR3 DNA by itself, 51 bases read in frame from the first base. Germline trimming: 2 bases from V, 5 bases from J; junction bases outside gene matches: 13. This clonotype was seen a few times. This receptor's antigen is unknown. Qualities for individual bases were not recorded, and no much larger clone is one base off. The paper's findings and limits, for the study overall: The high TCRbeta diversity at day 60 in some patients was ascribed to recipient T cells and intrathymic progenitors that had survived conditioning. The apparently early alphabetaT-cell count recovery about two months after transplant was reportedly dependent on only several hundred rapidly expanded clones derived from non-depleted graft cells. The frequencies of hyperexpanded clones fell over the following months, and after one year, T-cell counts and TCRbeta diversity were mostly attributed to newly produced T cells.

What the treatment or condition label conveys for this sample: allogeneic hematopoietic cell transplantation with graft depleted of TCRalphabeta T cells and CD19 B cells. TCRalphabeta/CD19-depleted allogeneic hematopoietic cell grafts were given to the transplant recipients, all of whom were children. Libraries were made using PCR. TCRdb lists the instrument as Illumina HiSeq 2500. TCR libraries were prepared with molecular barcoding, using unique molecular identifiers to normalize TCRbeta repertoire quantification. The public reads were reprocessed in TCRdb via fastp at Q25 and MiXCR, keeping in-frame beta chains. Here each entry gathers all rows of one CDR3 protein and keeps the most common genes and DNA. Counted in this sample were roughly 790,000 distinct CDR3 sequences; 15% to 20% of them appeared once. The ten largest clones take up around 4.5% of the sample.

The sequence is built from TRBV12-3 or TRBV12-4 and TRBJ1-1, and TRBD1 matches 8 of the central bases. The receptor's source is a male patient younger than 18 who had a stem cell transplant for acute lymphoblastic leukemia, so the T cells may come from the graft donor. The starting material was PBMCs, mostly from graft donor cells, obtained 360 days after TCRalphabeta/CD19-depleted stem cell transplant. The CDR3 amino acid sequence is: CASSLTRTRDRRTEAFF. The DNA sequence follows: TGTGCCAGCAGTTTAACGAGAACTCGGGACAGGAGGACTGAAGCTTTCTTT.